The clone carrying this T cell receptor (beta chain) has only one observation. Its antigen is unknown. These data originate in a study of T cell responses to AZD1222 COVID-19 vaccine. The study, taken as a whole, reports: Reportedly, nearly half the spike-specific TCRs target unmutated variant regions.

Measured with immunoSEQ multiplex PCR; TCRdb has only the in-frame clones, and not every one. The sample includes under 130,000 clones, approximately 89% of them seen just once. This receptor was taken from an adult in good health. The sequenced sample was peripheral blood, obtained on day 0 of AZD1222 vaccination.

The CDR3: CASSVVAADTQYF. CDR3 nucleotide sequence: TGTGCCAGCAGCGTAGTGGCCGCAGATACGCAGTATTTT. V usage is TRBV9 and J usage is TRBJ2-3; no reliable D call. The CDR3 consists of 13 residues. The V and J ends lost 0 bases and 4 bases respectively, with 6 bases between them. CDR1 and CDR2 from the germline V gene are SGDLS and YYNGEE.